Presented here are 13 T cell receptor beta chains from one specimen sequenced in a study of blood T cell repertoires in COVID-19. The table came from immunoSEQ multiplex PCR; TCRdb's copy has only in-frame clones and leaves some out. The sample carries roughly 250,000 clones, approximately 87% recorded once. The sequenced sample was peripheral blood. These receptors were obtained from a woman younger than 45 with COVID-19, enrolled during active disease.

The CDR3 region is CASSETGYQPQHF. For the CDR3, the DNA is TGTGCCAGCAGTGAAACAGGTTATCAGCCCCAGCATTTT. The chain recombines TRBV6-1 with TRBJ1-5; a possible D gene is TRBD1 (5 bases). V was clipped by 2 bases and J by 5 bases, with 7 bases between them. This CDR3 is built from 13 residues. The germline V gene has CDR1 MNHNS and CDR2 SASEGT.

The chain employs TRBV11-2 and TRBJ2-7; possibly TRBD2 for D (7 bases). CDR1 is SGHAT and CDR2 is FQNNGV in the germline V gene. The length of the CDR3 is 16 residues. The V end was cut by 7 bases, the J end by 3 bases, with 22 bases between. The CDR3 DNA reads as TGTGCCAGCAACCCTGGGGGGGGCCTCACCAGCTACGAGCAGTACTTC. Encoded protein: CASNPGGGLTSYEQYF.

The CDR3 DNA follows: TGTGCCATCAGTGAGTCGAGGCTTTCACCGTCGAGGGACACAGATACGCAGTATTTT. This encodes CAISESRLSPSRDTDTQYF. The V gene is TRBV10-3, the J gene TRBJ2-3, with TRBD2 as a possible D gene (5 bases). Looked up from germline, CDR1 is ENHRY and CDR2 is SYGVKD. The CDR3 spans 19 residues. Trimming cost V 0 bases and J 2 bases, with 21 bases left between them.

The chain carries TRBV10-1 and TRBJ2-7; TRBD1 agrees at 9 bases. J was trimmed by 5 bases and V by 6 bases; bases with no gene match: 5. CDR1 is WNHNN and CDR2 is SYGVQD in the germline V gene (reference sequence). The CDR3 is 13 amino acids. The CDR3 DNA reads as TGCGCCAGCAGCCTGGGACAGGGCCACGAGCAGTACTTC. It translates to CASSLGQGHEQYF.

V usage is TRBV30 and J usage is TRBJ1-5, with 9 bases lining up with TRBD1. Trimming at V came to 5 bases and at J to 5 bases, leaving 7 bases not matched to a gene. The CDR3 is 14 amino acids. The germline V gene encodes CDR1 GTSNPN and CDR2 SVGIG (reference sequence). This CDR3 is CAWARDREYQPQHF. CDR3 nucleotides: TGTGCCTGGGCCCGGGACAGGGAATATCAGCCCCAGCATTTT.

The genes are TRBV25-1 and TRBJ2-1; 8 bases align to TRBD2. CDR3 length equals 18 residues. Losses at the gene ends were 4 bases for V and 4 bases for J; bases not matched to a gene: 15. Germline V gives CDR1 MGHDK, CDR2 SYGVNS. Here the CDR3 reads CASSAQILERGTYNEQFF. DNA for the CDR3: TGTGCCAGCAGTGCACAAATATTGGAGCGGGGGACTTACAATGAGCAGTTCTTC.

The V gene is TRBV5-1, the J gene TRBJ1-4; TRBD1 agrees at 12 bases. V dropped 4 bases and J dropped 12; count of bases not matched to a gene: 7. CDR1 and CDR2 from the germline V gene are SGHRS and YFSETQ. The CDR3 is made up of 14 amino acids. The DNA of the CDR3 is TGCGCCAGCAGCCCCGGGACAGGGGGCGCCGAACTGTTTTTT. It translates to CASSPGTGGAELFF.

This rearrangement joins TRBV5-1 to TRBJ2-7, with 8 bases aligning to TRBD1. CDR3 length: 15 amino acids. Trimming at V came to 1 base and at J to 3 bases, leaving 6 bases not matched to a gene. CDR1 is SGHRS, CDR2 YFSETQ, per germline. In DNA form, the CDR3 reads TGCGCCAGCAGCTTGACCGCCGGACAGGGCTACGAGCAGTACTTC. Translation gives CASSLTAGQGYEQYF.

The V call is TRBV27, the J call TRBJ1-2; the D gene is possibly TRBD1 (6 bases). V lost 10 bases, J lost 2 bases, and 17 bases lay in between. CDR3 length: 14 residues. Per the germline V gene, CDR1 is MNHEY and CDR2 is SMNVEV (reference sequence). The DNA of the CDR3 is TGTGCCACCAAAACACTAACAGGGAACTATGGCTACACCTTC. Encoded protein: CATKTLTGNYGYTF.

The chain combines TRBV18 with TRBJ1-1; D gene ambiguous. Germline V gives CDR1 KGHSH, CDR2 LQKENI. The CDR3 covers 16 residues. V was shortened by 3 bases and J by 7 bases, with 21 bases between the two germline ends. Here the CDR3 reads CASSPRSGGDTGEAFF. The CDR3 region has the DNA TGTGCCAGCTCACCCCGATCAGGAGGCGACACGGGTGAAGCTTTCTTT. Using reference TRBV18 and TRBJ1-1 for the parts outside the CDR3, the full variable domain is NAGVMQNPRHLVRRRGQEARLRCSPMKGHSHVYWYRQLPEEGLKFMVYLQKENIIDESGMPKERFSAEFPKEGPSILRIQQVVRGDSAAYFCASSPRSGGDTGEAFFGQGTRLTVV.

The chain uses TRBV7-8 and TRBJ1-6; TRBD1 matches at 9 bases. The junction had 4 bases not matched to a gene; V was cut back by 6 bases and J by 7 bases. The CDR3 is made up of 14 amino acids. Germline V gene lookup returns CDR1 SGHVS and CDR2 FQNEAQ. CDR3 nucleotide sequence: TGTGCCAGCAGGCCCGGGACAGGGAATTCACCCCTCCACTTT. It encodes CASRPGTGNSPLHF. The full variable domain, its missing parts supplied by reference TRBV7-8 and TRBJ1-6, is GAGVSQSPRYKVAKRGQDVALRCDPISGHVSLFWYQQALGQGPEFLTYFQNEAQLDKSGLPSDRFFAERPEGSVSTLKIQRTQQEDSAVYLCASRPGTGNSPLHFGNGTRLTVT.

The genes are TRBV27 and TRBJ2-1; tentative D call: TRBD1 (6 bases). Trimming cost V 2 bases and J 7 bases, with 9 bases left between them. The CDR3 loop spans 13 amino acids. Germline V gives CDR1 MNHEY, CDR2 SMNVEV (reference sequence). The CDR3 nucleotides read TGTGCCAGCAGTTTAGGGGGCTTTAATGAGCAGTTCTTC. Translated: CASSLGGFNEQFF.

In this sample, this clone turned up a few times. The V and J genes are TRBV19 and TRBJ1-6; 10 bases agree with TRBD1. The V segment lost 5 bases and the J segment 9 bases; nucleotides outside the gene matches: 4. CDR3 length: 14 residues. Germline CDR1 and CDR2: LNHDA and SQIVND (reference sequence). CDR3 bases: TGTGCCAGTAGTCCCGGACAGGGGGGTTCACCCCTCCACTTT. It encodes CASSPGQGGSPLHF.